The 13 T cell receptor beta chains below were found in one sample sequenced in a study of PD-L1 blockade in urothelial cancer. The data were produced by immunoSEQ multiplex PCR, yet TCRdb's version contains in-frame clones alone and is incomplete. The sample includes 35,000 to 45,000 clones, roughly nine tenths of them seen just once. Stated time point: peripheral blood 6 weeks after treatment start. Sequenced here: PBMCs, sampled around atezolizumab (anti-PD-L1) treatment. These receptors were collected from a man aged 70 or older with urothelial cancer.

The chain employs TRBV5-1 and TRBJ1-3; maybe TRBD1 (6 bases). CDR1 is SGHRS, CDR2 YFSETQ, per germline. The CDR3 totals 18 residues. The germline V and J ends were trimmed by 3 bases and 0 bases, with 19 bases remaining between them. CDR3 amino acids: CASSSNIADSNSGNTIYF. The CDR3, as DNA: TGCGCCAGCAGCTCAAATATCGCGGACAGTAACTCTGGAAACACCATATATTTT.

The chain has TRBV9 and TRBJ2-1, with D perhaps TRBD1 (6 bases). Germline assignment: CDR1 SGDLS and CDR2 YYNGEE. This CDR3 is built from 14 residues. V shed 6 bases and J shed 4 bases, with 14 bases lying between them. DNA for the CDR3: TGTGCCAGCACCCCAGGGGACCCGTACAATGAGCAGTTCTTC. It encodes CASTPGDPYNEQFF.

DNA of the CDR3: TGTGCCAGTAGCACACAGGGGGCGCTTGAAGATACGCAGTATTTT. Translated, it gives CASSTQGALEDTQYF. The chain employs TRBV19 and TRBJ2-3; 9 bases align to TRBD1. V was clipped by 6 bases and J by 5 bases; unmatched bases: 9. Germline lookup yields CDR1 LNHDA and CDR2 SQIVND (reference sequence). The CDR3 loop spans 15 amino acids.

J is TRBJ2-7 and V is TRBV4-1; D unresolved. Germline V lookup: CDR1 MGHRA, CDR2 YSYEKL. The CDR3 is 13 amino acids. Trimming removed 0 bases from V and 6 bases from J, with 9 bases in between. The CDR3 here is CASSQDEAFEQYF. CDR3 nucleotide sequence: TGCGCCAGCAGCCAAGATGAGGCCTTCGAGCAGTACTTC.

This chain links TRBV10-2 with TRBJ2-7; D is perhaps TRBD2 (6 bases). The CDR3 runs 15 residues. V was shortened by 4 bases and J by 2 bases, with 15 bases between the two germline ends. Germline V gene sequence: CDR1 WSHSY, CDR2 SAAADI. CDR3 bases: TGCGCCAGCAGTGTGGAGGAGGGAATCCCCTACGAGCAGTACTTC. Translation gives CASSVEEGIPYEQYF.

This clone was seen once. The rearrangement joins TRBV15 to TRBJ2-3; 7 nucleotides line up with TRBD2. Germline lookup yields CDR1 LNHNV and CDR2 YYDKDF (reference sequence). Trimming took 3 bases from V and 2 from J; bases not matched to a gene: 8. The CDR3 covers 16 residues. The CDR3 region has the DNA TGTGCCACCAGCAGTCTAAAGCGGGGATCCACAGATACGCAGTATTTT. Its protein is CATSSLKRGSTDTQYF.

CDR3 nucleotides: TGCGCCAGCAGCCTGACGACCCGGAGTGGCACAGATACGCAGTATTTT. Translated: CASSLTTRSGTDTQYF. The V and J genes are TRBV5-1 and TRBJ2-3; D gene unclear. From germline, CDR1 is SGHRS and CDR2 YFSETQ. Trimming shortened V by 4 bases and J by 1 base, and 16 bases separated the two germline ends. CDR3 size: 16 residues.

CDR3 amino acids: CASSMDGMGNTEAFF. CDR3 nucleotide sequence: TGTGCCAGCAGCATGGACGGGATGGGGAACACTGAAGCTTTCTTT. V gene TRBV2 combines with J gene TRBJ1-1; D call uncertain. The V gene's germline CDR1 is SNHLY and CDR2 FYNNEI. Trimming stripped 6 bases from V and 1 base from J, with 15 bases between. CDR3 length: 15 amino acids.

The chain joins TRBV27 to TRBJ1-4, with D possibly TRBD1 on 5 matching bases. V was pared by 1 base and J by 8 bases, with 14 bases between. Per germline, CDR1 MNHEY and CDR2 SMNVEV (reference sequence). The CDR3 runs 15 residues. CDR3: CASSLFGGTEEKLFF. CDR3 sequence (DNA): TGTGCCAGCAGTTTATTCGGGGGGACGGAAGAAAAACTGTTTTTT. Based on the CDR3 plus reference TRBV27 and TRBJ1-4, the full variable domain is EAQVTQNPRYLITVTGKKLTVTCSQNMNHEYMSWYRQDPGLGLRQIYYSMNVEVTDKGDVPEGYKVSRKEKRNFPLILESPSPNQTSLYFCASSLFGGTEEKLFFGSGTQLSVL.

The genes are TRBV5-5 and TRBJ2-6, with D possibly TRBD1 on 6 matching bases. V lost 2 bases, J lost 2 bases, and 17 bases lay in between. CDR1 and CDR2 from the germline V gene are SGHKS and YYEKEE (reference sequence). This CDR3 spans 18 amino acids. CDR3 nucleotide sequence: TGTGCCAGCAGCTTTCTCTCGGGGCAGGGGCCTGGGGCCAACGTCCTGACTTTC. Protein: CASSFLSGQGPGANVLTF.

Written as DNA, the CDR3 is TGTGCCAGCAGCTTATATACCGGGACACTAACCTACGAGCAGTACTTC. It translates to CASSLYTGTLTYEQYF. The chain uses TRBV11-2 and TRBJ2-7, with D perhaps TRBD1 (6 bases). CDR1 and CDR2 from the germline V gene are SGHAT and FQNNGV. Trimming left V 2 bases short and J 2 bases short, with 16 bases between. The CDR3 is made up of 16 amino acids.

This sequence joins TRBV5-1 and TRBJ2-1; 8 nucleotides line up with TRBD1. Germline CDR1 reads SGHRS; CDR2 reads YFSETQ. CDR3 length equals 15 residues. J lost 5 bases, V lost 4 bases, and 8 bases had no gene match. CDR3 sequence reads: CASSTVGTGDNEQFF. CDR3 sequence (DNA): TGCGCCAGCAGCACCGTGGGGACAGGTGACAATGAGCAGTTCTTC.

J is TRBJ2-1 and V is TRBV2; 8 positions match TRBD2. Per germline, CDR1 SNHLY and CDR2 FYNNEI. V shed 11 bases, J shed 6 bases, and the junction held 15 bases outside the gene matches. The CDR3 spans 15 residues. CDR3 residues: CAVAGSGSRVNEQFF. The CDR3 DNA reads TGTGCCGTAGCGGGAAGCGGGAGCCGGGTCAATGAGCAGTTCTTC.